This T cell receptor (beta chain) appears in the sequencing data of a study of blood T cell repertoires in COVID-19. V was pared by 5 bases and J by 8 bases, with 15 bases between. CDR3 length equals 12 residues. Looked up from germline, CDR1 is SQVTM and CDR2 is ANQGSEA. Profiled with immunoSEQ multiplex PCR; TCRdb holds only in-frame clones, not every one. This table holds 100,000 to 150,000 clones, roughly 69% found once. The V gene is TRBV29-1, the J gene TRBJ1-2, with D unclear. Sequencing was carried out using peripheral blood. This TCR derives from a woman between 65 and 79 years old with acute or convalescent COVID-19. CDR3 sequence reads: CSVLTGGIGYTF. DNA for the CDR3: TGCAGCGTTTTAACTGGAGGGATCGGCTACACCTTC.